This T cell receptor (beta chain) is drawn from a study of T cell responses to AZD1222 COVID-19 vaccine (dated by TCRdb to the early 2020s). With regard to the full study: Because spike-specific TCR depth and breadth did not differ between the two schedules, AZD1222 recipients who got a second dose at roughly 4 weeks were pooled with those who got a second dose at roughly 12 weeks. Enrollment into the trials was organized by age into subgroups of 18-55, 56-69 and 70-plus years, and those subgroups contained around 150, 28 and 57 TCR-sequenced participants, respectively. TCR sequencing was performed for 230 to 250 trial participants, of whom roughly 200 were given two doses of AZD1222 and 26 were given two doses of MenACWY control vaccine.

The CDR3 regions of human TCRbeta chains were analyzed by immunosequencing. Per the original workflow: TCRs in the repertoires were matched against a reference library of SARS-CoV-2-specific TCRs that had been generated with the MIRA antigen-specificity platform. Breadth meant the fraction of unique TCRs that were SARS-CoV-2-associated, whereas depth meant the fraction of total T cells that were SARS-CoV-2-associated. Using the MIRA data, each spike-specific TCR was assigned both to the spike region to which the TCR was reactive and to a CD4 or CD8 class. Log10-transformed breadth and depth values were compared by one-way ANOVA with Sidak's multiple comparisons tests. TCRdb took this table from immuneACCESS and kept in-frame rearrangements with V and J called. Such tables lack part of the clones; where checked against another copy, unresolved V genes explain under half of the gap, and the rest is unexplained. From that table come the V and J calls and clone size; the DNA was used to work out D and trimming. The sample profile shows approximately 67,000 clones; approximately 80% of them were found once. 21% of the sample is held by the ten biggest clonotypes.

The paper's findings and limits, for the study overall: A significant rise in spike-specific TCR breadth and depth was observed after two AZD1222 doses relative to day 0 and relative to MenACWY recipients. In the small 56-69-year group, the increase in depth fell short of significance, most likely because of low power. Conclusions about previously exposed vaccinees were limited because only six AZD1222 recipients were SARS-CoV-2 seropositive at baseline. Epitopes outside the regions mutated in the B.1.351 and B.1.1.7 variants were reportedly recognized by nearly half of the unique spike-specific TCRs. CD4 TCRs associated with the vaccine covered the entire spike protein, and the dominant responses were in regions 160-218 and 743-854. No day 14 peak-response samples were available, so repertoires were characterized only after the peak T cell response. Participants were mostly white British and included more females than males, and it was suggested by the authors that clonal diversity may have been underestimated.

Concerning this clone itself: This receptor's antigen is unknown. Per-nucleotide qualities are absent, and no much larger clonotype sits a single base away.

Sample time point, as interpreted from the label and publication: baseline before first vaccination. The vaccinee samples were drawn from two UK trials, COV001 and COV002, one of which was a single-blind randomized controlled phase 2/3 trial testing AZD1222 (ChAdOx1 nCoV-19) in healthy adults. Trial participant PBMC samples were collected at day 0 and day 28 after the second dose for TCRbeta chain sequencing. This TCR derives from an adult in good health. The specimen comprised peripheral blood, sampled on day 0 of AZD1222 vaccination.

The CDR3 protein: CASSQEGHREAFF. Read as DNA, the sequence is TGTGCCAGCAGCCAAGAAGGGCACCGTGAAGCTTTCTTT. In this chain, TRBV3-1 (or the pseudogene TRBV3-2) is recombined with TRBJ1-1, with the D gene too uncertain to name. Trimming at the junction amounts to 0 bases on V and 7 bases on J, and the germline ends lie 9 bases apart. CDR3 length: 13 amino acids, cysteine to phenylalanine. The kept DNA is CDR3 alone, 39 bases in frame from the first base. CDR1 and CDR2 are read off the germline V gene (reference sequence) as LGHDT and YNNKEL.